The clone carrying this TCR beta chain was picked up a small number of times. Its antigen is not known. Between the trimmed V and J ends, which lost 6 bases and 5 bases, there was a span of 16 bases. Germline V gene sequence: CDR1 MGHDK, CDR2 SYGVNS. CDR3 size: 14 residues. Unique molecular identifiers featured in each of the TCR beta cDNA libraries. T cells numbering about 1 to 10 million gave rise to around 500,000 cDNA molecules. MiXCR, applied by TCRdb to the PCR reads, yields one record per CDR3 protein. The data contain 650,000 to 850,000 distinct CDR3 sequences, 40% to 55% of them singletons. The sample comes from a study of post-analysis software for immune sequencing data. Study summary: Clinical courses comprised relapsing-remitting, secondary progressive and progressive-relapsing multiple sclerosis.

Overall study results and limits: Normalized Chao1 diversity was significantly reduced in patients versus controls. Comparison of patients with controls showed four or five TRBV segments more frequent in patients, TRBV5-6, TRBV5-1 and TRBV20-1 among them.

Sequences were obtained from blood. This receptor was obtained from a girl under 18 with multiple sclerosis. The rearrangement uses TRBV25-1 and TRBJ1-2, with TRBD1 as a possible D gene (6 bases). The CDR3 DNA is TGTGCCAGCAGCCCACAGGGACTCCCTTATGGCTACACCTTC. It yields the protein CASSPQGLPYGYTF.